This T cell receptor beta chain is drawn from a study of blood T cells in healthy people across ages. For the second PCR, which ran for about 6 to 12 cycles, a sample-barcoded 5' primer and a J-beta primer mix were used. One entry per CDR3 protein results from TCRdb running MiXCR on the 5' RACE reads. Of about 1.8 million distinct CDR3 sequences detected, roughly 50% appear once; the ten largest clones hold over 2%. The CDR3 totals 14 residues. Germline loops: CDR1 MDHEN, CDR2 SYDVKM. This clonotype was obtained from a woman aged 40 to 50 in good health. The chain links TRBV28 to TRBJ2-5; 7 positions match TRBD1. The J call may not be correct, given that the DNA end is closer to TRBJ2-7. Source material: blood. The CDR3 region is CASSSWDRSTEQYF. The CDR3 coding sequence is TGTGCCAGCAGTTCCTGGGACAGATCCACCGAGCAGTACTTC.